The 19 T cell receptor beta chains below all came from one sample that was sequenced in a study of blood T cell repertoires in COVID-19. Using immunoSEQ multiplex PCR, the repertoire was profiled, and TCRdb retains in-frame clones only, with some absent. The table has fewer than 200,000 clones, around 67% seen once. Sample: peripheral blood. Receptors originate from a woman of 80 years or more with acute or convalescent COVID-19.

The J gene is TRBJ2-5, the V gene TRBV29-1, with 8 positions matching TRBD1. Per the germline V gene, CDR1 is SQVTM and CDR2 is ANQGSEA. There are 13 residues in the CDR3. Trimming cost V 3 bases and J 4 bases; bases outside gene matches: 4. CDR3 protein: CSVDRGQGETQYF. The CDR3 bases are TGCAGCGTTGACAGGGGGCAGGGAGAGACCCAGTACTTC.

The CDR3 protein is CASSIVGRAGGRQETQYF. Here the CDR3 DNA reads TGTGCCAGCAGCATAGTAGGACGAGCTGGAGGGCGTCAAGAGACCCAGTACTTC. The chain recombines TRBV5-4 with TRBJ2-5; a weak D match, TRBD2 (6 bases). The CDR3 is 18 residues long. V lost 4 bases, J lost 2 bases, and 24 bases lay in between. CDR1 SGHNT and CDR2 YYREEE come from the germline V gene (reference sequence).

The gene calls are TRBV2 and TRBJ1-4; 7 nucleotides align to TRBD1. V dropped 6 bases and J dropped 5; count of bases not matched to a gene: 9. The germline V gene encodes CDR1 SNHLY and CDR2 FYNNEI. CDR3 length equals 15 residues. The CDR3 nucleotides read TGTGCCAGCAGCGACGGGACAGCTCCGAATGAAAAACTGTTTTTT. It specifies CASSDGTAPNEKLFF. Full variable domain (missing parts from reference TRBV2 and TRBJ1-4): EPEVTQTPSHQVTQMGQEVILRCVPISNHLYFYWYRQILGQKVEFLVSFYNNEISEKSEIFDDQFSVERPDGSNFTLKIRSTKLEDSAMYFCASSDGTAPNEKLFFGSGTQLSVL.

This chain uses TRBV18 with TRBJ2-6; the match to TRBD1 covers 9 bases. The CDR3 totals 17 residues. CDR1 KGHSH and CDR2 LQKENI come from the germline V gene. The trim removed 3 bases at V and 0 bases at J, leaving 3 bases unmatched. CDR3 DNA: TGTGCCAGCTCACCCGGGACAGGGTCCTCTGGGGCCAACGTCCTGACTTTC. It specifies CASSPGTGSSGANVLTF.

This clone has only one observation. The chain couples TRBV4-1 to TRBJ1-2; tentatively, D is TRBD1 (5 bases). V lost 0 bases to trimming and J lost 11 bases, with 13 bases between them. Germline-derived CDR1 and CDR2 are MGHRA and YSYEKL. The CDR3 runs 13 residues. CDR3 DNA sequence: TGCGCCAGCAGCCAAGATCGGGGGGTTGGTTACACCTTC. Its translation: CASSQDRGVGYTF.

This chain connects TRBV7-9 to TRBJ1-1; no definite D call. The CDR3 length is 13 residues. The germline gives CDR1 SEHNR, CDR2 FQNEAQ (reference sequence). Trimming shortened V by 4 bases and J by 1 base, and 7 bases separated the two germline ends. The DNA for the CDR3 is TGTGCCAGCAGCTCGACTGAGAACACTGAAGCTTTCTTT. Translated: CASSSTENTEAFF.

DNA for the CDR3: TGTGCCAGCAGCTTATTCGGGGGGAACGAGCAGTACTTC. Translation: CASSLFGGNEQYF. J is TRBJ2-7 and V is TRBV6-5, with 7 bases matching TRBD2. Unmatched junction bases numbered 7, after V lost 6 bases and J lost 5 bases. Per the germline V gene, CDR1 is MNHEY and CDR2 is SVGAGI. The CDR3 is 13 amino acids.

The rearrangement links TRBV7-2 to TRBJ2-1, with a weak D call TRBD2 (6 bases). V lost 4 bases, J lost 9 bases, and 19 bases lay in between. Germline values: CDR1 SGHTA, CDR2 FQGNSA. This CDR3 has 15 amino acids. The CDR3 nucleotides are TGTGCCAGCAGCTCCCCGGGACTGGGGGTTTTTGAGCAGTTCTTC. Translation: CASSSPGLGVFEQFF.

CDR3 nucleotides: TGTGCCAGCAGCCTAAGGGTGACAGGGGGCCGAGAGACCCAGTACTTC. Its translation is CASSLRVTGGRETQYF. The chain uses TRBV3-1 (or the pseudogene TRBV3-2) and TRBJ2-5, with 10 bases aligning to TRBD1. The germline V gene encodes CDR1 LGHDT and CDR2 YNNKEL (reference sequence). CDR3 size: 16 residues. J was trimmed by 4 bases and V by 4 bases; bases with no gene match: 9.

V usage is TRBV29-1 and J usage is TRBJ1-6, with a weak D call TRBD1 (5 bases). The CDR3 is 13 amino acids. Trimming removed 6 bases from V and 7 bases from J, with 13 bases in between. The germline V gene has CDR1 SQVTM and CDR2 ANQGSEA. This CDR3 reads CSVSDSENSPLHF. DNA for the CDR3: TGCAGCGTCTCCGACAGTGAAAATTCACCCCTCCACTTT.

This clone was seen only once. J is TRBJ2-5 and V is TRBV5-5; TRBD1 agrees at 7 bases. From germline, CDR1 is SGHKS and CDR2 YYEKEE (reference sequence). The CDR3 is 14 residues long. Unmatched junction bases numbered 9, after V lost 4 bases and J lost 6 bases. The CDR3 sequence is CASSPNAGGKTQYF. CDR3 bases: TGTGCCAGCAGCCCTAATGCAGGGGGAAAGACCCAGTACTTC. Filled out from reference TRBV5-5 and TRBJ2-5, the complete variable domain reads DAGVTQSPTHLIKTRGQQVTLRCSPISGHKSVSWYQQVLGQGPQFIFQYYEKEERGRGNFPDRFSARQFPNYSSELNVNALLLGDSALYLCASSPNAGGKTQYFGPGTRLLVL.

The chain has TRBV29-1 and TRBJ2-2, with 9 bases that match TRBD2. V lost 4 bases to trimming and J lost 4 bases; unmatched junction nucleotides: 4. The CDR3 sequence is 14 residues long. Germline V gene sequence: CDR1 SQVTM, CDR2 ANQGSEA. DNA for the CDR3: TGCAGCGTTGGGGCGGGAGGGGGCACCGGGGAGCTGTTTTTT. Protein product: CSVGAGGGTGELFF.

V usage is TRBV28 and J usage is TRBJ1-1; 9 bases align to TRBD1. V was clipped by 5 bases and J by 0 bases; unmatched bases: 4. The CDR3 is 15 amino acids. From germline, CDR1 is MDHEN and CDR2 SYDVKM. In nucleotides, the CDR3 is TGTGCCAGCAGTCACCGGGACAGGGTGAACACTGAAGCTTTCTTT. This translates into CASSHRDRVNTEAFF.

The rearrangement links TRBV29-1 to TRBJ1-2; D remains unclear. In germline, CDR1 is SQVTM, CDR2 ANQGSEA. Trimming left V 3 bases short and J 2 bases short, with 13 bases between. The CDR3 spans 14 residues. The CDR3 region is CSVDLSGGNYGYTF. In nucleotides, the CDR3 is TGCAGCGTTGATCTCTCAGGAGGAAACTATGGCTACACCTTC.

The chain links TRBV7-7 to TRBJ2-7; the D gene is possibly TRBD1 (5 bases). Germline V CDR1 and CDR2: SSHAT, FNYEAQ (reference sequence). The CDR3 is made up of 18 amino acids. Trimming stripped 1 base from V and 1 base from J, with 20 bases between. CDR3 protein: CASSLDRIRQGSSYEQYF. As DNA, the CDR3 is TGTGCCAGCAGCTTAGATCGAATCCGGCAGGGATCATCCTACGAGCAGTACTTC.

This clone was seen a single time. V is TRBV5-4 and J is TRBJ2-5, with 12 positions matching TRBD2. Germline V lookup: CDR1 SGHNT, CDR2 YYREEE (reference sequence). The CDR3 runs 14 residues. Unmatched junction bases numbered 4, after V lost 5 bases and J lost 5 bases. The CDR3 DNA follows: TGTGCCAGCAGTGGACTAGCGGGATGGGAGACCCAGTACTTC. As protein: CASSGLAGWETQYF.

This clone was observed once. The V and J genes are TRBV9 and TRBJ2-1; D unresolved. Trimming took off 1 base at V and 8 bases at J, with 10 bases between the two ends. The CDR3 runs 13 residues. The germline gives CDR1 SGDLS, CDR2 YYNGEE. The CDR3 DNA reads TGTGCCAGCAGCGTAAGCTCCTTGGATGAGCAGTTCTTC. As protein: CASSVSSLDEQFF. The entire variable domain, with the rest obtained from reference TRBV9 and TRBJ2-1, is as follows: DSGVTQTPKHLITATGQRVTLRCSPRSGDLSVYWYQQSLDQGLQFLIQYYNGEERAKGNILERFSAQQFPDLHSELNLSSLELGDSALYFCASSVSSLDEQFFGPGTRLTVL.

This chain links TRBV7-3 with TRBJ2-7; 8 bases are a match to TRBD1. The junction had 7 bases not matched to a gene; V was cut back by 6 bases and J by 0 bases. The CDR3 runs to 15 residues. Per the germline V gene, CDR1 is SGHTA and CDR2 is FQGTGA. The DNA of the CDR3 is TGTGCCAGCAGGGGGCCCGGGACAGGCTCCTACGAGCAGTACTTC. Residues: CASRGPGTGSYEQYF. The full variable domain, its missing parts supplied by reference TRBV7-3 and TRBJ2-7, is GAGVSQTPSNKVTEKGKYVELRCDPISGHTALYWYRQSLGQGPEFLIYFQGTGAADDSGLPNDRFFAVRPEGSVSTLKIQRTERGDSAVYLCASRGPGTGSYEQYFGPGTRLTVT.

Turning to this clone: The sample has other DNA sequences that encode this CDR3 too. The chain carries TRBV18 and TRBJ2-7; 11 bases agree with TRBD1. The V gene's germline CDR1 is KGHSH and CDR2 LQKENI. V shed 3 bases, J shed 2 bases, and the junction held 3 bases outside the gene matches. The CDR3 spans 15 residues. The CDR3, as DNA: TGTGCCAGCTCACCCCCGGGACAGGGGGCCTACGAGCAGTACTTC. Protein sequence: CASSPPGQGAYEQYF.